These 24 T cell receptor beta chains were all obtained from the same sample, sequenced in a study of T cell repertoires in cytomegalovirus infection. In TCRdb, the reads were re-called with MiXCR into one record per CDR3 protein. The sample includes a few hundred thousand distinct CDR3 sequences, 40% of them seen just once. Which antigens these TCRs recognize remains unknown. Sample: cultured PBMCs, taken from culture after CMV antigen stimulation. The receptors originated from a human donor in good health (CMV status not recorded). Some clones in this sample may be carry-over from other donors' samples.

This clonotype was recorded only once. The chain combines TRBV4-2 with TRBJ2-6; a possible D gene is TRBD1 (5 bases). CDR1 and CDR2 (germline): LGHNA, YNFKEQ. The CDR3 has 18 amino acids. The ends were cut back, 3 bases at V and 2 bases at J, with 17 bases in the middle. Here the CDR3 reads CASSQNIILGAGANVLTF. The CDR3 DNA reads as TGTGCCAGCAGCCAGAACATCATTTTAGGGGCTGGGGCCAACGTCCTGACTTTC.

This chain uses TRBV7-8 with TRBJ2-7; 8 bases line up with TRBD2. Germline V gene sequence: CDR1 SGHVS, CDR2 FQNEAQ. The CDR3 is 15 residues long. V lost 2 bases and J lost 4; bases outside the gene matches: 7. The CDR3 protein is CASSLIPSGFYEQYF. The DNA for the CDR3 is TGTGCCAGCAGCTTAATTCCTAGCGGGTTTTACGAGCAGTACTTC.

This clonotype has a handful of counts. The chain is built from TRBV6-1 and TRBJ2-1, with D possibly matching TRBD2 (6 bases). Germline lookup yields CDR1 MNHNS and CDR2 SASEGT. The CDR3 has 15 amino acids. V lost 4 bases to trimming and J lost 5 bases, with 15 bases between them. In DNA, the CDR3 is TGTGCCAGCAGTGGCGCTAGCGCCGATCACAATGAGCAGTTCTTC. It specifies CASSGASADHNEQFF.

The CDR3 is CASSTSGQGVDTQYF. The CDR3, as DNA: TGTGCCAGCAGCACTAGCGGACAGGGGGTGGATACGCAGTATTTT. This chain connects TRBV7-6 to TRBJ2-3; the match to TRBD1 covers 10 bases. Germline lookup yields CDR1 SGHVS and CDR2 FNYEAQ. This CDR3 region has 15 residues. V gave up 5 bases and J gave up 6 bases; unmatched junction bases: 8.

CDR3 region: CSARATGLAYEQYF. The CDR3 nucleotides read TGCAGTGCTAGAGCAACCGGACTAGCCTACGAGCAGTACTTC. The V call is TRBV20-1, the J call TRBJ2-7; 7 bases are a match to TRBD2. There are 14 residues in the CDR3. The V and J ends lost 1 base and 2 bases, in that order; junction bases with no gene match: 5. Germline values: CDR1 DFQATT, CDR2 SNEGSKA (reference sequence).

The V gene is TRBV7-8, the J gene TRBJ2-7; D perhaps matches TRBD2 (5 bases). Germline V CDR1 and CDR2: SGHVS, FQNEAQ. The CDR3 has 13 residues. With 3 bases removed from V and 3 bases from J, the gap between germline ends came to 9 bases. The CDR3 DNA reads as TGTGCCAGCAGCTTGAGGGATTACTACGAGCAGTACTTC. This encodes CASSLRDYYEQYF.

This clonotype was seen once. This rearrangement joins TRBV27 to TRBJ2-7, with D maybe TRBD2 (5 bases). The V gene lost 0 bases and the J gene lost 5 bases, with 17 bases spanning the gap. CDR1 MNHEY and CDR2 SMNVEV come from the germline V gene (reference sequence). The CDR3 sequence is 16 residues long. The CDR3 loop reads CASSLSRAGRTDEQYF. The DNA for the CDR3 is TGTGCCAGCAGTTTATCGAGGGCGGGCAGAACTGACGAGCAGTACTTC.

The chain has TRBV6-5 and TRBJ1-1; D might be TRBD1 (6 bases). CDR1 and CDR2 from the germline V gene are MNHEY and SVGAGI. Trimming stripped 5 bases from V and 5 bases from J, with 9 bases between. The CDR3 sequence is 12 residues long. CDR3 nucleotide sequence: TGTGCCAGCAGTGACAGGCGGACTGAAGCTTTCTTT. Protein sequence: CASSDRRTEAFF.

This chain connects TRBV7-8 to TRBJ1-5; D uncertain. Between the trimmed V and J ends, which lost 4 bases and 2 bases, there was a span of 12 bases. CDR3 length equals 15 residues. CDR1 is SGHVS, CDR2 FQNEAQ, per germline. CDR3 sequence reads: CASSSRLWGNQPQHF. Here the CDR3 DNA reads TGTGCCAGCAGCTCGCGCCTTTGGGGCAATCAGCCCCAGCATTTT. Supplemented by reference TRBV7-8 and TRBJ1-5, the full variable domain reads GAGVSQSPRYKVAKRGQDVALRCDPISGHVSLFWYQQALGQGPEFLTYFQNEAQLDKSGLPSDRFFAERPEGSVSTLKIQRTQQEDSAVYLCASSSRLWGNQPQHFGDGTRLSIL.

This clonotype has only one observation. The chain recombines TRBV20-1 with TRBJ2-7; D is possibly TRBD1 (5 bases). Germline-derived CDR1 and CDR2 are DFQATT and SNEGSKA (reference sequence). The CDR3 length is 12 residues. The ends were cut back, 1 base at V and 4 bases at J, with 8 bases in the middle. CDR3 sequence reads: CSARGQKYEQYF. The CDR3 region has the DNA TGCAGTGCTAGAGGACAGAAGTACGAGCAGTACTTC.

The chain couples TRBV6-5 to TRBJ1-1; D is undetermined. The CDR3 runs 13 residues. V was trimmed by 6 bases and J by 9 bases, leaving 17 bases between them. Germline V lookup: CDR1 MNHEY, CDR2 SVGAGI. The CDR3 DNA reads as TGTGCCAGCAGAATAGCGAGACGGGGAAAAGCTTTCTTT. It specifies CASRIARRGKAFF.

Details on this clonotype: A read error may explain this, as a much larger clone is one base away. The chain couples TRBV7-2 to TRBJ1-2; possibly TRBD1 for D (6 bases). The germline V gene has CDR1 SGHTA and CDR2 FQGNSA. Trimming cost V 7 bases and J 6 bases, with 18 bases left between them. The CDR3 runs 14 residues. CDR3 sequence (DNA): TGTGCCAGCACCGTAGGTTACAGGGACGATGGCTACACCTTC. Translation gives CASTVGYRDDGYTF. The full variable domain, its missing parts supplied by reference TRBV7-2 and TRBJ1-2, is GAGVSQSPSNKVTEKGKDVELRCDPISGHTALYWYRQSLGQGLEFLIYFQGNSAPDKSGLPSDRFSAERTGGSVSTLTIQRTQQEDSAVYLCASTVGYRDDGYTFGSGTRLTVV.

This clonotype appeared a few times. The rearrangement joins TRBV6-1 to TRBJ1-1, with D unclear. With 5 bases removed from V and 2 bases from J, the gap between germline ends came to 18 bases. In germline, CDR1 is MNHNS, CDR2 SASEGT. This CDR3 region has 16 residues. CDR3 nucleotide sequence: TGTGCCAGCAGTTTTCAAAGGCGGGCGCCAAACACTGAAGCTTTCTTT. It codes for CASSFQRRAPNTEAFF.

CDR3 bases: TGTGCCAGCAGCGCCCTCGCCAGAGGAGGGGAGCTGTTTTTT. This gives the protein CASSALARGGELFF. The chain has TRBV11-2 and TRBJ2-2; no definite D call. Germline V CDR1 and CDR2: SGHAT, FQNNGV. This CDR3 contains 14 residues. V was pared by 5 bases and J by 8 bases, with 15 bases between.

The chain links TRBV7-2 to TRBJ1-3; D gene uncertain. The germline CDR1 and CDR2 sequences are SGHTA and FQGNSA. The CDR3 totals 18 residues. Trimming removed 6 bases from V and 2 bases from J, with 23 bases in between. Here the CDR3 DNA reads TGTGCCAGCAGACTGAGTTGGGTTCGCCGACTCCCTGGAAACACCATATATTTT. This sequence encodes CASRLSWVRRLPGNTIYF.

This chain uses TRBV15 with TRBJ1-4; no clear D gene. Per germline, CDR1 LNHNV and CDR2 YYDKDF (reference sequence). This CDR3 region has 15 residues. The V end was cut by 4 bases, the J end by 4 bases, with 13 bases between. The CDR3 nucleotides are TGTGCCACCAGCATTGAGATCGGAGATAATGAAAAACTGTTTTTT. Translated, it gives CATSIEIGDNEKLFF.

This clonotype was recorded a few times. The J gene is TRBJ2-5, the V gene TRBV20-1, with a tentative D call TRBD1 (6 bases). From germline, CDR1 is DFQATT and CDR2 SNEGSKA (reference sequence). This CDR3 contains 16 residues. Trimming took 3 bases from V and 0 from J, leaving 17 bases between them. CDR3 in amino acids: CSASSDGQPYQETQYF. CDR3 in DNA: TGCAGTGCTAGTTCCGACGGACAGCCCTACCAAGAGACCCAGTACTTC.

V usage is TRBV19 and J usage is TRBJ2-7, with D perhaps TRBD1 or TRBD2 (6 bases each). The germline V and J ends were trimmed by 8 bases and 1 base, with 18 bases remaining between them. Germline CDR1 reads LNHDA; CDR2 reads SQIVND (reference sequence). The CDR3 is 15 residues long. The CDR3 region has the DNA TGTGCCAGTTCCCTGGGGTGGGGGGCATCCTACGAGCAGTACTTC. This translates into CASSLGWGASYEQYF.

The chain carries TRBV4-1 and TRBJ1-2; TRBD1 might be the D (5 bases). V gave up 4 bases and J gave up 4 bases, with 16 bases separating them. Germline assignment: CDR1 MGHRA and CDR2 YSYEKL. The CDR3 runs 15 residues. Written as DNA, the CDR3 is TGCGCCAGCAGCCCCGAGCTGGGGGAGGGCTATGGCTACACCTTC. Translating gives CASSPELGEGYGYTF.

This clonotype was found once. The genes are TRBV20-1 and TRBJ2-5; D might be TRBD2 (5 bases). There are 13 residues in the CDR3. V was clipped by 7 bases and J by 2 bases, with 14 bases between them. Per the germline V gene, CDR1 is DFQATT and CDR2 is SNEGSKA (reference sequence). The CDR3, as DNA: TGCAGTGTGGTTCGAGGGCGGCAAGAGACCCAGTACTTC. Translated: CSVVRGRQETQYF.

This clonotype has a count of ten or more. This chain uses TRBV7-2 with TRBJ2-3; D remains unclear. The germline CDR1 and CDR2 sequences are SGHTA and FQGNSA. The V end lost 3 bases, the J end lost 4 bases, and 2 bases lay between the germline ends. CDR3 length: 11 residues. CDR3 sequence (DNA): TGTGCCAGCAGCTTCCCAGATACGCAGTATTTT. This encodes CASSFPDTQYF.

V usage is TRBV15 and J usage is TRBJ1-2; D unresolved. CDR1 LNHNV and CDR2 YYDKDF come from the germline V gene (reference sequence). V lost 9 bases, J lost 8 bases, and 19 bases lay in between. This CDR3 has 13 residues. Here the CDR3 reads CATSPGLPGGYTF. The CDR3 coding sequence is TGTGCCACTTCACCGGGCCTCCCCGGGGGCTACACCTTC.

The CDR3 loop reads CAASRGASYNEQFF. The CDR3 bases are TGTGCCGCATCCCGGGGGGCCTCCTACAATGAGCAGTTCTTC. This sequence joins TRBV24-1 and TRBJ2-1, with D possibly matching TRBD2 (7 bases). The CDR3 sequence is 14 residues long. Germline V gene data show CDR1 as KGHDR and CDR2 as SFDVKD. Trimming shortened V by 12 bases and J by 0 bases, and 14 bases separated the two germline ends.

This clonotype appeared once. The CDR3 region is CASSITRRRDVPRFF. The CDR3 DNA reads TGTGCCAGTAGTATAACCCGCCGTCGGGACGTTCCCCGGTTCTTC. The chain uses TRBV19 and TRBJ2-1; TRBD1 or TRBD2 may be the D gene (5 bases each). The V end was cut by 2 bases, the J end by 15 bases, with 23 bases between. Germline V gene data show CDR1 as LNHDA and CDR2 as SQIVND (reference sequence). This CDR3 comprises 15 residues.